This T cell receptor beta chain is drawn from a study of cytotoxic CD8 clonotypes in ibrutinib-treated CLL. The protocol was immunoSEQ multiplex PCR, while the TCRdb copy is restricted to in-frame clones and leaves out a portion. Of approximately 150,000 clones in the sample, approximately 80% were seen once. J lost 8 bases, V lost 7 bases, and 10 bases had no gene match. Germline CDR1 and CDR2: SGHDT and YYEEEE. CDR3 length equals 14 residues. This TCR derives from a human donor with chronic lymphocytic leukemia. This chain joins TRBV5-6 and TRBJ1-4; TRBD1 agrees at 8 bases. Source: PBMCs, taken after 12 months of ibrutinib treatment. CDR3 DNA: TGTGCCAGCGGGAATGACAGGGGTCGGGAAAAACTGTTTTTT. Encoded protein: CASGNDRGREKLFF. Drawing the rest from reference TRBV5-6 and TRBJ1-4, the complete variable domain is DAGVTQSPTHLIKTRGQQVTLRCSPKSGHDTVSWYQQALGQGPQFIFQYYEEEERQRGNFPDRFSGHQFPNYSSELNVNALLLGDSALYLCASGNDRGREKLFFGSGTQLSVL.